The clone carrying this T cell receptor beta chain was counted only a few times. The authors carried out high-throughput sequencing of TCR beta. They applied it to CD8+ and CD4+ T cells obtained from blood. This sample is drawn from a study of CD8 T cells in Susac syndrome. Reverse transcription used roughly 0.5 to 1 ug RNA and random hexamers. TCR beta CDR3 was amplified by immunoSEQ multiplex PCR. This amplification extended across 54 Vbeta and 13 Jbeta segments. TCRdb re-analysed the immunoSEQ multiplex PCR reads in MiXCR, keeping a single row per CDR3 protein. The sample carries 180,000 or so distinct CDR3 sequences, over 85% recorded once. Trimming removed 7 bases at V and 4 bases at J, with 9 bases between. The length of the CDR3 is 11 residues. Germline values: CDR1 SQVTM, CDR2 ANQGSEA.

Sequences were obtained from CD4+ T cells from PBMCs. The chain has TRBV29-1 and TRBJ2-3; D uncertain. The TCR comes from a human donor in good health. The CDR3 DNA reads TGCAGCGGCAGTGGCGCAGATACGCAGTATTTT. This gives the protein CSGSGADTQYF.